This T cell receptor (beta chain) was captured in a study of T cell clones after liver transplantation. CD3+CD4+ and CD3+CD8+ cells were FACS-sorted from thawed unstimulated PBMCs. Some clones are missing from TCRdb's copy, which holds only in-frame ones; the method was immunoSEQ multiplex PCR. The sample lists approximately 71,000 clones, around 93% seen once, with approximately 0.96% in the top ten. This CDR3 is built from 15 residues. Per the germline V gene, CDR1 is SGHRS and CDR2 is YFSETQ. V was clipped by 4 bases and J by 0 bases; unmatched bases: 3. The receptor was derived from a human patient who received a liver transplant. The T cells may come from the graft donor. The sample here was CD4+ T cells from blood, taken less than 26 months after liver transplant. This chain connects TRBV5-1 to TRBJ1-4; 7 bases are a match to TRBD1. The CDR3 DNA is TGCGCCAGCAGCCCCACAGGGGCAACTAATGAAAAACTGTTTTTT. As protein: CASSPTGATNEKLFF.